This TCR beta chain came from a study of T-cell memory formation after mild COVID-19. TCRdb ran MiXCR on the 5' RACE reads and lists one entry per CDR3 protein. The data show under 400,000 distinct CDR3 sequences, with approximately 29% seen just once and roughly 14% held by the top ten. The CDR3 sequence is 18 residues long. V was cut by 2 bases and J by 0 bases, with 17 bases left in between. The germline V gene has CDR1 MNHNY and CDR2 SVGAGI (reference sequence). This clonotype was sampled from an adult woman who had mild COVID-19 (a few samples of this study predate the infection). Cell type and time point are not known. The chain recombines TRBV6-6 with TRBJ1-5; D not certain. Sequencing used PBMCs or a T cell subset sorted from them (not recorded which). As DNA, the CDR3 is TGTGCCAGCAGTTACCCATCCGGACCGACCTATAGCAATCAGCCCCAGCATTTT. The encoded protein is CASSYPSGPTYSNQPQHF.